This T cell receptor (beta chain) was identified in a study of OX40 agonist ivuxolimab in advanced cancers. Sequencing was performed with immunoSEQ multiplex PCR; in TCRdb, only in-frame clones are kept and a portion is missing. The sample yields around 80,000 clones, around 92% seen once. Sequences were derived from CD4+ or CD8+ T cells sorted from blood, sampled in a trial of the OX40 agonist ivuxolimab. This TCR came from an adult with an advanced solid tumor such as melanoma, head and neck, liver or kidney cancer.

Here the CDR3 reads CASSSQGTVTGELFF. As DNA, the CDR3 is TGTGCCAGCAGCTCCCAGGGGACGGTAACCGGGGAGCTGTTTTTT. The rearrangement uses TRBV13 and TRBJ2-2; a possible D gene is TRBD1 (6 bases). The CDR3 is 15 amino acids. Germline CDR1 is PRHDT and CDR2 is FYEKMQ (reference sequence). Trimming left V 4 bases short and J 5 bases short, with 14 bases between.